This T cell receptor (beta chain) was identified during a study of cytomegalovirus exposure and HLA in healthy donors (dated by TCRdb to the late 2010s). Study-level background: An earlier analysis of around 600 of the donors reported more than 250 Gb of sequence data and 117 million unique TCR beta sequences from some 180 million T cells. To study patterns of TCR occurrence, a later analysis re-analyzed previously published TCR beta repertoires from 600 to 750 donors and added high-resolution HLA genotyping. HLA typing included class I and class II loci at four-digit resolution. Donor age, sex, ethnicity and CMV serostatus were compiled alongside the repertoire data. To decide whether each TCR beta V gene segment behaved as functional or pseudogenic, an earlier analysis of some 570 of the donors relied on high-throughput TCR beta sequencing. Roughly 300 gigabases of sequencing data and roughly 90 million unique TCR sequences were included in an early release covering over 600 HLA-typed donors. Across around 400 genotyped donors of the cohort, an average of roughly 230,000 unique TCR beta nucleotide sequences per donor were sequenced, and 15% to 20% of those sequences were non-productive. The number of typed donors differed by locus: roughly 629-640 for A, B, C, DRB1 and DQB1; 522 for DQA1; 606 for DPA1; and 400 to 480 for DPB1. About five DR-DQ haplotypes were handled as single units for association and clustering because linkage in the cohort was strong. A later genetic analysis took genome-wide SNP genotypes for about three fifths of the 666 donors and used that subset as a discovery cohort. Besides the first cohort of more than 650 subjects, a separate validation cohort made up of 95 to 150 different subjects was used. The study aimed to test whether cataloging public T cell receptors could reveal signatures of past pathogen exposure. To predict cytomegalovirus infection status, the study combined high-throughput TCR immunosequencing, statistical association of individual TCRs with disease status, and machine learning. The later analysis used no new phenotypic data to find candidate immune exposures, relying instead on TCR beta sequences and their occurrence across donors. All discovery cohort repertoires had been generated using a single sequencing platform. The T cell repertoires of roughly 660 subjects were profiled by immunosequencing and related to cytomegalovirus serostatus. Of the 300 to 450 genotyped donors, roughly 85% fell in the genetic ancestry cluster associated with self-reported Caucasian donors. What the study reported, not specific to this receptor: In a later genetic analysis, a missense DCLRE1C variant was associated with V-gene and J-gene trimming of TCR beta chains, and the association was replicated in an independent cohort. A total of about 180 TCR beta chains were listed by the study as associated with cytomegalovirus. Only TCR beta chains were sequenced in this cohort, and the absence of alpha or paired-chain data limited detectable features. The only immune exposure information available for the cohort was CMV serostatus. HLA typing was unavailable for some donors at each locus, so association tests used only the typed subset. Broadly in line with IMGT annotations, most TCR beta V segments showed up in productive rearrangements about 90% or about 30% of the time in an earlier analysis of 587 of the donors. Sequencing depth was assumed to be roughly uniform across donors in the presence/absence analyses, though that assumption may not hold. A further reported finding was that TCR beta sequences accurately predicted the HLA-A and HLA-B alleles for most subjects in the first cohort. Linkage disequilibrium might explain the correlated functional status among segregating V segments, but an unknown experimental factor could not be ruled out. In both the original and validation cohorts, the classifier was reported to diagnose cytomegalovirus status with high specificity and sensitivity. The sequencing pipeline was judged likely to have produced a cluster of highly shared sequence variants as a technical artifact. At a false discovery rate of 0.05, a later analysis linked 16,000 or so TCR beta sequences to specific HLA alleles. Across donors, most TCR sequences were observed very rarely, whereas some public TCRs were present in many individuals. In a later analysis, the rate of TCR association differed among HLA loci, with DRB1 alleles having the most associated TCRs and HLA-C alleles having the fewest. In a later analysis, most CMV-associated TCR beta chains were found to appear HLA-restricted, with HLA associations seemingly driven largely by CMV exposure. The 87-base-pair reads could not distinguish some IMGT-functional V segments, including TRBV6-2 and TRBV6-3, so those segments were excluded. The earlier analysis of 587 of the donors excluded some 15 rarely observed V segments, including chromosome 9 orphons, because counts were too low. It was suggested by the authors that the approach could potentially be generalized to other disease states and immunological phenotypes. When HLA alleles, especially DR and DQ, strongly co-occurred, TCR associations were difficult to assign to individual alleles. In a later genetic analysis, fewer N-insertions in productive TCRs were reported among donors in an Asian-associated ancestry cluster than the 666-donor mean. Compared with equally common non-associated chains, HLA-associated TCR beta chains in a later analysis were more clonally expanded and had lower generation probabilities. A later analysis reported that several top co-occurrence clusters appeared linked to parvovirus B19, influenza, CMV and Epstein-Barr virus. In vitro tests confirmed that a few of the cytomegalovirus-associated TCR beta chains recognize cytomegalovirus antigens.

The library was generated by the immunoSEQ multiplex PCR assay. For the multiplex PCR, a mixture combining 60 forward primers for TCR Vbeta segments and 13 reverse primers for TCR Jbeta segments was used. A multiplex PCR assay on genomic DNA amplified the CDR3 region of rearranged TCR beta genes. The Illumina HiSeq System was used to sequence the amplified TCR beta libraries as 87-base-pair reads. Per the authors' processing: A later analysis counted approximately 76 million unique TCR beta chains across the approximately 700 repertoires, and some 11 million of these chains were shared by at least two donors. A nearest-neighbor algorithm error-corrected the raw reads and collapsed the reads into unique sequences, merging closely related sequences to remove PCR and sequencing errors. CDR3 sequences were aligned to IMGT reference sequences to assign V, D and J gene segments. For a sequence to be retained, a match of at least six nucleotides was required to both a V gene segment and a J gene segment. Rearrangements were called productive when the CDR3 lacked stop codons and stayed in frame with V and J; all others were non-productive. Following IMGT convention, CDR3 was defined as the stretch from the second conserved V-encoded cysteine up to the conserved J-encoded phenylalanine. The earlier analysis of approximately 500 of the donors excluded sequences that lacked an unambiguous match to a single V gene segment. An earlier analysis of 500 to 600 of the donors classified V segments as functional when productive rearrangements were above 56.7% and as segregating when the standard deviation between donors was above 5%. A statistical classification framework was built to diagnose cytomegalovirus status from the catalog of TCR beta chain sequences. A later analysis assigned V and J genes by comparing TCR nucleotide sequences with IMGT/GENE-DB human TR gene sequences. Using the TCRdist pipeline, a later analysis assigned CDR3 sequences along with most-parsimonious VDJ recombination scenarios. In a later analysis, every TCR beta chain was defined by the combination of its CDR3 amino acid sequence and its V-gene family, and reads without a unique V-gene family were dropped. As a way to deal with suspected cross-contamination and a sequencing artifact, a later analysis dropped under 600 nucleotide sequences that were highly shared and had low generation probability. In a later analysis, a clonal expansion index for each public chain was calculated from normalized within-repertoire ranks of inferred template counts. Generation probabilities in a later analysis came from a VDJ recombination model fitted to out-of-frame rearrangements, and those results were checked against IGoR. In a later analysis, hypergeometric tests were used to score TCR-TCR, TCR-HLA and TCR-CMV co-occurrence, with a repertoire-size bias correction applied to TCR pairs. False discovery rates were estimated in a later analysis by permuting HLA or CMV assignments 20 times. In a later analysis, co-occurring TCRs were grouped using DBSCAN, with TCRdist sequence similarity added in when clustering inside HLA-allele-positive subsets. For co-occurrence clustering, repertoires with fewer than 30,000 or more than 120,000 public chains were excluded, along with about five repertoires with anomalous nucleotide sharing. The table comes from immuneACCESS by way of TCRdb, which keeps in-frame sequences with V and J called. Part of the clones is missing from these tables; in studies checked, under half for an unresolved V gene and the rest for unknown reasons. V, J and clone size reflect that table, while D and trimming were determined from the DNA. The sample profile shows about 280,000 clones; approximately 90% of them were found once. The ten largest account for 2% to 3% of the sample.

CDR1 LNHDA and CDR2 SQIVND were looked up in the germline V gene (reference sequence). V and J are truncated by 6 bases and 3 bases respectively, leaving an intervening sequence of 12 bases. The CDR3 numbers 14 residues from cysteine through phenylalanine. Only the CDR3 DNA stays, 42 bases, in frame from base 1. The cohort comprised some 700 healthy bone marrow donors. At the time of sampling, all cohort members were nominally healthy, though unrecorded immune exposures were likely present. The donor tested CMV seronegative and was one of the 352 seronegative cohort members. A peripheral blood sample was provided by each donor, and peripheral blood mononuclear cells were used for TCR beta sequencing. Genomic DNA was extracted from the blood cell samples with the Qiagen DNeasy Blood Extraction Kit. On this clone itself: Its antigen target is currently unknown. Base qualities are missing; no much larger clone stands one base away.

Sequenced: PBMCs. The chain was built from TRBV19 and TRBJ1-5; the D gene remains uncertain. This clonotype originated in a young woman in good health and CMV-seronegative. The DNA is as follows: TGTGCCAGTAGCCGGACGGACTACAATCAGCCCCAGCATTTT. Its product reads: CASSRTDYNQPQHF.